This T cell receptor (beta chain) was found in a study of blood T cell repertoires in COVID-19. Study at large: The United States, Italy and Spain provided the acute and convalescent COVID-19 samples. The analysed material was cDNA or gDNA that came from T cells, B-cell-depleted T cells, or PBMCs.

V lost 0 bases, J lost 8 bases, and 13 bases lay in between. The germline V gene encodes CDR1 LGHDT and CDR2 YNNKEL (reference sequence). This CDR3 is 15 amino acids long. The authors' processing: Quantification of nucleated cells was approximated via reference gene primer amplification. Sequencing used immunoSEQ multiplex PCR; TCRdb keeps in-frame clones, though not all of them. V and J calls and clone size follow that table, whereas D and trimming were derived from the DNA. The sample lists some 160,000 clones, 75% to 90% occurring once. V and J are TRBV3-1 (or the pseudogene TRBV3-2) and TRBJ1-4; D not resolved. Sequenced: peripheral blood. This receptor was identified in a woman aged 55-70 years with active COVID-19. The CDR3 sequence: CASSQDGLMGEKLFF. CDR3 DNA sequence: TGTGCCAGCAGCCAAGATGGACTCATGGGGGAAAAACTGTTTTTT.